This TCR beta chain came from a study of cytomegalovirus exposure and HLA in healthy donors. About the research overall: Of a few hundred genotyped donors, around 86% grouped in the Caucasian-associated ancestry cluster.

Findings of the study overall: Most subjects' HLA-A and HLA-B alleles were reportedly predicted from TCR beta sequences. Investigators reported approximately 150 TCR beta chains as tied to cytomegalovirus. Analysis performed later showed TCR beta chains linked to HLA being more clonally expanded than equally common others.

As regards this clone: Its antigen is undetermined.

This PCR relied on a set of 60 Vbeta primers and 13 Jbeta primers. Assay used: immunoSEQ multiplex PCR; TCRdb lists only in-frame clones, some missing. The sample data list 150,000 to 200,000 clones. The receptor's source is a man under 40 in good health and CMV-seronegative. Sequences were obtained from PBMCs.

CDR3 DNA: TGTGCCAGCAGTTTCCCGAGACAGACCCACTCTGGAAACACCATATATTTT. This translates into CASSFPRQTHSGNTIYF. This sequence joins TRBV27 and TRBJ1-3; TRBD1 might be the D (5 bases). The germline V gene has CDR1 MNHEY and CDR2 SMNVEV (reference sequence). This CDR3 has 17 amino acids. Deletions cut 3 bases from V and 0 bases from J, with 15 bases between.